This T cell receptor (beta chain) was sequenced in a study of blood T cells in healthy people across ages. Study-wide results and limits: Higher diversity, along with more naive CD4+ cells, distinguished long-lived donors from aged donors.

Unmatched junction bases numbered 14, after V lost 10 bases and J lost 4 bases. The CDR3 runs to 15 residues. CDR1 SGHTA and CDR2 FQGNSA come from the germline V gene. Caucasian, healthy and from Russia, the donors were aged between 6 and 90. It was with a sample-barcoded 5' primer and a J-beta primer mix that a second PCR of about 6 to 11 cycles was run. Tags on each cDNA molecule came from a template-switch adaptor with 12 random nucleotides. Sequencing recovered at least 3 million CDR3-containing paired-end reads from each sample. TCRdb recomputed calls from the 5' RACE reads with MiXCR, one row per CDR3 protein. The sample lists 1,500,000 or so distinct CDR3 sequences, about 45% occurring once. As regards this clonotype: Its target is unknown.

This sequence originates from a woman younger than 35 in good health. The source material was blood. V usage is TRBV7-2 and J usage is TRBJ2-3; TRBD2 aligns across 7 bases. CDR3 region: CANRESRGGPDTQYF. DNA for the CDR3: TGTGCCAACAGAGAGTCGCGGGGAGGGCCAGATACGCAGTATTTT.